The clone carrying this TCR beta chain was counted between two and nine times. Its specificity is unknown. Amplification of TCR beta used genomic DNA extracted from peripheral blood. The data stem from a study of T cell repertoires in aging, cancer and after chemotherapy. Study results and limitations: Untreated cancer patients had significantly lower blood TCR diversity than age-matched healthy donors.

Multiplex touch-down PCR with TRB-A/B primers amplified rearranged V-D-J TRB sequences. In TCRdb, the multiplex PCR reads were re-called with MiXCR into one record per CDR3 protein. The sample gives 9,000 to 10,000 distinct CDR3 sequences, about 35% of which show up once; 3.5% is in the top ten. The sequenced material came from blood. The clonotype originates from a human donor in good health.

CDR3 bases: TGTGCCAGCAGCTTGAGTCAGGGAGAAGGGGGCTACACCTTC. This gives the protein CASSLSQGEGGYTF. The V gene is TRBV5-5, the J gene TRBJ1-2, with D possibly TRBD1 on 5 matching bases. The germline V and J ends were trimmed by 1 base and 8 bases, with 15 bases remaining between them. The CDR3 loop spans 14 amino acids. Germline loops: CDR1 SGHKS, CDR2 YYEKEE (reference sequence).